The subject of this entry is one T cell receptor (beta chain). Study processing details: Reference gene primer amplification yielded estimated nucleated cell counts. Assay: immunoSEQ multiplex PCR; the TCRdb copy retains only in-frame clones and omits some. V and J calls and clone size come straight from that table; D and trimming were deduced from the DNA. The table lists about 180,000 clones, approximately 81% of them singletons. This specimen belongs to a study of blood T cell repertoires in COVID-19. The germline CDR1 and CDR2 sequences are LGHNA and YNFKEQ. Deletions cut 1 base from V and 6 bases from J, with 19 bases between. There are 17 residues in the CDR3. Everyone who took part was about 18 to 90 years old, and they came from 20 to 25 US areas.

This clonotype was sampled from a woman in her thirties or forties with acute COVID-19. What was sequenced was PBMCs or T cells enriched from blood (not recorded which). The rearrangement joins TRBV4-2 to TRBJ2-1; D might be TRBD2 (5 bases). The DNA of the CDR3 is TGTGCCAGCAGCCAAGCCAGGACTGGGTTTGGTGGCAATGAGCAGTTCTTC. This gives the protein CASSQARTGFGGNEQFF.